The rows below give T cell receptor beta chains drawn from one sample of a study of cytomegalovirus exposure and HLA in healthy donors. Libraries were prepared by immunoSEQ multiplex PCR; TCRdb keeps only in-frame clonotypes and omits some of them. The sample lists 130,000 or so clones; around 84% were seen once. The sequenced material came from PBMCs. Every receptor here comes from a woman between 18 and 30 years old in good health and CMV-seropositive. The CDR3 runs from the conserved cysteine through the conserved F or W. The order of the fields is CDR3 DNA, CDR3 protein, J gene, clone size, D gene, V gene. The D gene is left open where the match is weak. A row's size may be missing; if present it is once, few, many or a size class.

cdr3_nt: TGTGCCAGCAGCTTAGATAGAGCAGGGGGAAGGTTCTTC
cdr3_aa: CASSLDRAGGRFF
j_call: TRBJ2-1
clone_size: NA
d_call: TRBD1
v_call: TRBV7-9

cdr3_nt: TGCAGCGTTGTGTCACGGGGGAAGGCTTTCTTT
cdr3_aa: CSVVSRGKAFF
j_call: TRBJ1-1
clone_size: NA
d_call: NA
v_call: TRBV29-1

cdr3_nt: TGTGCCAGCAGCAAAAGGCCCCAAACCCCCATTCGGCCCGAGGACGAGCAGTACTTC
cdr3_aa: CASSKRPQTPIRPEDEQYF
j_call: TRBJ2-7
clone_size: NA
d_call: NA
v_call: TRBV21-1

cdr3_nt: TGTGCCAGCAGCTTGGAGAATCAGCCCCAGCATTTT
cdr3_aa: CASSLENQPQHF
j_call: TRBJ1-5
clone_size: NA
d_call: NA
v_call: TRBV7-6

cdr3_nt: TGCAGCGTTGAACCGGGGATTGGTCAGCCCCAGCATTTT
cdr3_aa: CSVEPGIGQPQHF
j_call: TRBJ1-5
clone_size: NA
d_call: NA
v_call: TRBV29-1

cdr3_nt: TGTGCCAGCAGCCAGGCACAGGGTGATGAAAAACTGTTTTTT
cdr3_aa: CASSQAQGDEKLFF
j_call: TRBJ1-4
clone_size: NA
d_call: NA
v_call: TRBV4-2

cdr3_nt: TGTGCCAGCAGCTCCAGCGGGACAGGGGGGTCCTACGAGCAGTACTTC
cdr3_aa: CASSSSGTGGSYEQYF
j_call: TRBJ2-7
clone_size: NA
d_call: TRBD1
v_call: TRBV7-6

cdr3_nt: TGTGCCAGCAGTACCGTCCAACTAGCGGATACGGAGACCCAGTACTTC
cdr3_aa: CASSTVQLADTETQYF
j_call: TRBJ2-5
clone_size: NA
d_call: TRBD2
v_call: TRBV7-9

cdr3_nt: TGTGCCAGCAGCTTAGTTGGCGGTCATAGCTACGAGCAGTACTTC
cdr3_aa: CASSLVGGHSYEQYF
j_call: TRBJ2-7
clone_size: NA
d_call: NA
v_call: TRBV7-8

cdr3_nt: TGTGCCAGCTCACCCGAGACAGGGTTGAACACTGAAGCTTTCTTT
cdr3_aa: CASSPETGLNTEAFF
j_call: TRBJ1-1
clone_size: NA
d_call: TRBD1
v_call: TRBV18

cdr3_nt: TGTGCCAGCAGCCACACAGAGACTAGCGCTTCCAATGAGCAGTTCTTC
cdr3_aa: CASSHTETSASNEQFF
j_call: TRBJ2-1
clone_size: NA
d_call: TRBD2
v_call: TRBV7-9

cdr3_nt: TGTGCCACCGAACAGGGGGGCTTCGACAATGAGCAGTTCTTC
cdr3_aa: CATEQGGFDNEQFF
j_call: TRBJ2-1
clone_size: NA
d_call: TRBD1
v_call: TRBV19

cdr3_nt: TGCGCCAGCAGCCCTAGCGGGGGGGCCGGGGAGACCCAGTACTTC
cdr3_aa: CASSPSGGAGETQYF
j_call: TRBJ2-5
clone_size: few
d_call: TRBD2
v_call: TRBV5-1

cdr3_nt: TGTGCCAGCAGCTATGCACTTAACGTGTGGGACAGCAACTACGAGCAGTACTTC
cdr3_aa: CASSYALNVWDSNYEQYF
j_call: TRBJ2-7
clone_size: few
d_call: TRBD1
v_call: TRBV5-4

cdr3_nt: TGTGCCAGCAGGCCACCCTCAGAAGAGACCCAGTACTTC
cdr3_aa: CASRPPSEETQYF
j_call: TRBJ2-5
clone_size: once
d_call: NA
v_call: TRBV7-9

cdr3_nt: TGTGCCAGCAGTGAAGACACGGAAGCTTTCTTT
cdr3_aa: CASSEDTEAFF
j_call: TRBJ1-1
clone_size: NA
d_call: NA
v_call: TRBV2

cdr3_nt: TGTGCCAGCAGTTTAAGGGGGAACACCATATATTTT
cdr3_aa: CASSLRGNTIYF
j_call: TRBJ1-3
clone_size: NA
d_call: NA
v_call: TRBV11-2

cdr3_nt: TGTGCCAGCAGCTTAGATGGACCATTAGCGGGGGGCTGGGATGAGCAGTTCTTC
cdr3_aa: CASSLDGPLAGGWDEQFF
j_call: TRBJ2-1
clone_size: NA
d_call: TRBD2
v_call: TRBV11-2